The clone carrying this T cell receptor (beta chain) was detected only once. The source of the sample is a study of cytomegalovirus exposure and HLA in healthy donors. Use of 60 Vbeta and 13 Jbeta primers characterized the PCR. TCRdb's copy holds only in-frame clones and misses some; the assay was immunoSEQ multiplex PCR. The sample carries 60,000 to 80,000 clones, less than 65% recorded once. This sequence was found in a man aged 25 to 45 in good health and CMV-seronegative. Sequencing was performed on PBMCs.

The CDR3 reads CAIRRDRSTDTQYF. The CDR3 nucleotides read TGTGCCATCAGGCGGGACCGCAGCACAGATACGCAGTATTTT. This chain links TRBV10-3 with TRBJ2-3; weak D call: TRBD2 (6 bases). Trimming cost V 6 bases and J 0 bases, with 10 bases left between them. The CDR3 totals 14 residues. CDR1 and CDR2 from the germline V gene are ENHRY and SYGVKD.